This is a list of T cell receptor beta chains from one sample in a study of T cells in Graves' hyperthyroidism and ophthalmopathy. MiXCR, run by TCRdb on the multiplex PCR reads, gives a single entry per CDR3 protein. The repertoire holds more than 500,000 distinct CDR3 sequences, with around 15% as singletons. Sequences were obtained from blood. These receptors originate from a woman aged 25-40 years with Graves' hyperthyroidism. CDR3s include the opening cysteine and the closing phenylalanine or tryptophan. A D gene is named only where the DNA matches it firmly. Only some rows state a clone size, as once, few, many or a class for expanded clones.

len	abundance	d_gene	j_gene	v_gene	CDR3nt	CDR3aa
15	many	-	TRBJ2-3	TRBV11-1	TGTGCCAGCAGCTTACTCGGCCACTTCACAGATACGCAGTATTTT	CASSLLGHFTDTQYF
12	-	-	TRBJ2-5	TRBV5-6	TGTGCCAGCAACTATGGGGGGGAGACCCAGTACTTC	CASNYGGETQYF
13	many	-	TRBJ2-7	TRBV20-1	TGCAGTGCTGAAGATCACCCCCCCTACGAGCAGTACTTC	CSAEDHPPYEQYF
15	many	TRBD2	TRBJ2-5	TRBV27	TGTGCCAGCAGCCCCCTGGGGGAGGGCGAGGAGACCCAGTACTTC	CASSPLGEGEETQYF
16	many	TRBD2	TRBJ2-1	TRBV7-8	TGTGCCAGCAGTAGCCGTCCTAGCGGCACCTACAATGAGCAGTTCTTC	CASSSRPSGTYNEQFF
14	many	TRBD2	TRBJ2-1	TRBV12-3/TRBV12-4	TGTGCCAGCACTGCACTAGCGGTCTACAATGAGCAGTTCTTC	CASTALAVYNEQFF
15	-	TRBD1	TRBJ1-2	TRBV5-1	TGCGCCAGCAGCTTGGGGTGGGGACAGAACTATGGCTACACCTTC	CASSLGWGQNYGYTF
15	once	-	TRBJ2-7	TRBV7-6	TGTGCCAGCAGCTTAGAATTGGGTGGGCGGGACGAGCAGTACTTC	CASSLELGGRDEQYF
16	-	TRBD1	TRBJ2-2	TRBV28	TGTGCCAGCAGTTTGCAGACGGGACAGGGGACCGGGGAGCTGTTTTTT	CASSLQTGQGTGELFF
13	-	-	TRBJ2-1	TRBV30	TGTGCCTGGAGTCGGGGACCCTACAATGAGCAGTTCTTC	CAWSRGPYNEQFF
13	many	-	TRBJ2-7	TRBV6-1	TGTGCCAGCAGCCAGGACCAATCCTACGAGCAGTACTTC	CASSQDQSYEQYF
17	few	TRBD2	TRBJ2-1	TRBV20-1	TGCAGTGCTAGGGTCCTAGCGGGAGGGGGGCCCTACAATGAGCAGTTCTTC	CSARVLAGGGPYNEQFF
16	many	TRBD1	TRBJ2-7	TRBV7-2	TGTGCCAGCAGCTTTTTGGGACAGGGGGCTATCGACGAGCAGTACTTC	CASSFLGQGAIDEQYF
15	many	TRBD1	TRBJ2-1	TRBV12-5	TGTGCTAGTGGCACCTGGACAGGGGCCTACAATGAGCAGTTCTTC	CASGTWTGAYNEQFF
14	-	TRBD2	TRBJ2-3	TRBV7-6	TGTGCCAGCAGCTCCAGTAGCGGGGCAGATACGCAGTATTTT	CASSSSSGADTQYF
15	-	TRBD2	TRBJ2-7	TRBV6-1	TGTGCCAGCAATAAAATAGCGGGAGCGGTTAATGAGCAGTACTTC	CASNKIAGAVNEQYF
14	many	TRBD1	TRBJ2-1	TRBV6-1	TGTGCCAGCAGTAAGACAGGGGCCTACAATGAGCAGTTCTTC	CASSKTGAYNEQFF
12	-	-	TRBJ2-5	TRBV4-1	TGCGCCAGCAGCCAAGCACGTGAGACCCAGTACTTC	CASSQARETQYF
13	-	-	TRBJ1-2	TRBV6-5	TGTGCCAGCAGTTACTCTGGTAGGGACGGCTACACCTTC	CASSYSGRDGYTF
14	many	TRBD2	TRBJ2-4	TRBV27	TGTGCCAGCAGTTCCAGCGGGAGTTGGAACATTCAGTACTTC	CASSSSGSWNIQYF
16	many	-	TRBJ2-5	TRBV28	TGTGCCAGCAGCTCCCCTCGAACGGACTCCCAAGAGACCCAGTACTTC	CASSSPRTDSQETQYF
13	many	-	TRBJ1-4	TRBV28	TGTGCCAGCACCTTAGGGGGTAATGAAAAACTGTTTTTT	CASTLGGNEKLFF